The T cell receptor beta chain under discussion was sequenced for a study of identical twins. TCRdb re-derived calls from the 5' RACE reads in MiXCR, one entry per CDR3 protein. This sample has about 550,000 distinct CDR3 sequences, with 20% to 25% found just once. Regarding this clonotype: Its specificity is unknown.

Germline CDR1 is SGHKS and CDR2 is YYEKEE (reference sequence). Deletions cut 3 bases from V and 6 bases from J, with 16 bases between. The CDR3 has 15 residues. Study-wide results and caveats: Interpretation of the results relied on cross-sectional statistical analysis and not on following the same donors. Fewer insertions marked abundant cord blood beta clonotypes; young adult naive trended weakly, memory not at all.

The data also belong to a second study, concerning yellow fever vaccine responses in identical twins.

The clonotype comes from a young woman in good health. V and J are TRBV5-5 and TRBJ2-1; maybe TRBD1 (6 bases). The sequencing input was CD4+ T cells sorted from blood. CDR3: CASSSWDKLFNEQFF. CDR3 bases: TGTGCCAGCAGCTCTTGGGACAAACTTTTCAATGAGCAGTTCTTC.